The 30 T cell receptor beta chains below come from one sample, sequenced in a study of T-cell reconstitution after alpha-beta-depleted transplantation in children. A TCRbeta library incorporating unique molecular identifiers was prepared. From the PCR reads, TCRdb called clonotypes with MiXCR, one entry per CDR3 protein. The sample holds fewer than 120,000 distinct CDR3 sequences, 10% seen once. Sequencing used PBMCs from the stem cell graft donor, obtained from the stem cell graft. The receptors stem from a human donor who donated a stem cell graft to a child with acute lymphoblastic leukemia.

On this clonotype itself: A single base separates this from a much larger clone, so it may be a read error. The rearrangement uses TRBV7-2 and TRBJ2-7; D not resolved. Germline V gene data show CDR1 as SGHTA and CDR2 as FQGNSA. Trimming took off 2 bases at V and 0 bases at J, with 5 bases between the two ends. CDR3 length: 13 amino acids. DNA for the CDR3: TGTGCCAGCAGCTTATCCTTCTCCTACGAGCAGTACTTC. Translating it yields CASSLSFSYEQYF.

This clonotype was recorded many times. The chain has TRBV12-3 or TRBV12-4 and TRBJ2-4; 10 bases line up with TRBD2. Trimming cost V 8 bases and J 7 bases; bases outside gene matches: 17. The CDR3 is 17 amino acids. CDR3 amino acids: CASALGLAGAGGNIQYF. The CDR3 region has the DNA TGTGCCAGCGCCTTGGGGCTAGCGGGAGCCGGCGGGAACATTCAGTACTTC.

In this sample, this clonotype turned up many times. The chain joins TRBV27 to TRBJ2-7; no reliable D call. Trimming left V 0 bases short and J 3 bases short, with 6 bases between. This CDR3 comprises 13 residues. Germline CDR1 reads MNHEY; CDR2 reads SMNVEV (reference sequence). CDR3 sequence: CASSLSKGYEQYF. DNA for the CDR3: TGTGCCAGCAGTTTATCGAAGGGCTACGAGCAGTACTTC.

This clonotype has at least ten counts. The rearrangement joins TRBV12-3 or TRBV12-4 to TRBJ2-2, with 14 bases aligning to TRBD2. The CDR3 has 17 amino acids. The V segment lost 5 bases and the J segment 5 bases; nucleotides outside the gene matches: 7. The chain's CDR3 is CASSPQRTSGRTGELFF. The CDR3 DNA reads TGTGCCAGCAGTCCCCAGAGGACTAGCGGGAGGACCGGGGAGCTGTTTTTT.

This clonotype was recorded many times. V gene TRBV4-3 combines with J gene TRBJ2-7; D unclear. Germline loops: CDR1 LGHNA, CDR2 YSLEER. The V end was cut by 0 bases, the J end by 2 bases, with 11 bases between. This CDR3 spans 15 amino acids. CDR3 nucleotide sequence: TGCGCCAGCAGCCAAGATCCCCAGACGACCTACGAGCAGTACTTC. Protein product: CASSQDPQTTYEQYF.

This clonotype has just a few counts. One base away lies a much larger clone, so this may be a sequencing read error. The chain links TRBV6-5 to TRBJ1-4; 8 nucleotides line up with TRBD1. The V gene's germline CDR1 is MNHEY and CDR2 SVGAGI. The trim removed 4 bases at V and 10 bases at J, leaving 8 bases unmatched. CDR3 length: 14 amino acids. This CDR3 reads CASSSDRVGAKLFF. CDR3 coding DNA: TGTGCCAGCAGTTCGGACAGGGTGGGGGCAAAACTGTTTTTT.

This clonotype was counted ten times or more. V is TRBV4-3 and J is TRBJ2-2; D gene ambiguous. V gave up 0 bases and J gave up 9 bases, with 17 bases separating them. This CDR3 has 16 residues. Germline CDR1 reads LGHNA; CDR2 reads YSLEER. The DNA for the CDR3 is TGCGCCAGCAGCCAAGAAGGCTTTGACCTGAAAAGGGAGCTGTTTTTT. This translates into CASSQEGFDLKRELFF.

This clonotype was seen many times. This chain joins TRBV7-3 and TRBJ2-6; TRBD2 might be the D (5 bases). This CDR3 has 18 amino acids. Germline V gives CDR1 SGHTA, CDR2 FQGTGA. Trimming left V 1 base short and J 0 bases short, with 13 bases between. The CDR3: CASSLSLAGGSGANVLTF. CDR3 DNA sequence: TGTGCCAGCAGCTTAAGCCTAGCTGGCGGCTCTGGGGCCAACGTCCTGACTTTC.

This clonotype was counted many times. The chain carries TRBV12-3 or TRBV12-4 and TRBJ2-7, with 7 positions matching TRBD1. The CDR3 loop spans 13 amino acids. J gave up 3 bases and V 6 bases, and 5 bases lay outside the gene matches. The CDR3 DNA sequence: TGTGCCAGCAGCATAGGACAGGACTACGAGCAGTACTTC. Protein product: CASSIGQDYEQYF.

A word on this clonotype: Possible read error: a much larger clone is one base away. The genes are TRBV27 and TRBJ2-5, with 14 bases aligning to TRBD2. V shed 5 bases and J 4 bases; nucleotides not matched to a gene: 9. This CDR3 comprises 17 residues. Germline V CDR1 and CDR2: MNHEY, SMNVEV (reference sequence). As DNA, the CDR3 is TGTGCCAGCAGTCCCGGGACTAGCGGGAGAAGTGGAGAGACCCAGTACTTC. This gives the protein CASSPGTSGRSGETQYF.

In the case of this clonotype: A single base separates this from a much larger clone, so it may be a read error. The rearrangement joins TRBV24-1 to TRBJ2-6, with D perhaps being TRBD1 or TRBD2 (5 bases each). This CDR3 is 15 amino acids long. Germline V gene data show CDR1 as KGHDR and CDR2 as SFDVKD. Written as DNA, the CDR3 is TGTGCCACCAGTGAATCCAAATCCGGGGCCGACGTCCTGACTTTC. The encoded protein is CATSESKSGADVLTF.

In the case of this clonotype: Given a much more abundant clone one base away, this may be a read error. Lacking the conserved final phenylalanine or tryptophan, this CDR3 likely reflects a read error. The chain is built from TRBV7-6 and TRBJ2-7; D ambiguous. V was cut by 5 bases and J by 3 bases, with 11 bases left in between. Germline V gene sequence: CDR1 SGHVS, CDR2 FNYEAQ. This CDR3 has 13 amino acids. CDR3 protein: CASSANRLYEQYL. CDR3 nucleotide sequence: TGTGCCAGCAGCGCAAATCGCCTCTACGAGCAGTACTTG.

This clonotype was detected ten times or more. The chain is built from TRBV18 and TRBJ2-2; D gene ambiguous. V lost 2 bases and J 4 bases, leaving 5 bases between the germline ends. The V gene's germline CDR1 is KGHSH and CDR2 LQKENI. CDR3 size: 13 residues. This chain's CDR3 is CASSPTFTGELFF. CDR3 nucleotide sequence: TGTGCCAGCTCACCAACCTTCACCGGGGAGCTGTTTTTT.

This clonotype was counted at least ten times. This chain connects TRBV19 to TRBJ1-2; perhaps TRBD1 as D (5 bases). The V gene's germline CDR1 is LNHDA and CDR2 SQIVND (reference sequence). The CDR3 is 15 residues long. V was clipped by 2 bases and J by 4 bases, with 14 bases between them. This CDR3 is CASSIWGRVGYGYTF. The CDR3 DNA reads TGTGCCAGTAGTATATGGGGCAGGGTGGGCTATGGCTACACCTTC. Full variable domain (rest looked up from reference TRBV19 and TRBJ1-2): DGGITQSPKYLFRKEGQNVTLSCEQNLNHDAMYWYRQDPGQGLRLIYYSQIVNDFQKGDIAEGYSVSREKKESFPLTVTSAQKNPTAFYLCASSIWGRVGYGYTFGSGTRLTVV.

The sample holds many counts of this clonotype. The chain has TRBV5-1 and TRBJ2-1; 8 nucleotides match TRBD1. V shed 4 bases, J shed 2 bases, and the junction held 11 bases outside the gene matches. CDR1 SGHRS and CDR2 YFSETQ come from the germline V gene. The CDR3 totals 17 residues. CDR3 sequence (DNA): TGCGCCAGCAGCGCTAACCGACAGGGGCCGGCCTACAATGAGCAGTTCTTC. The encoded protein is CASSANRQGPAYNEQFF.

This clonotype appeared once. The J gene is TRBJ1-3, the V gene TRBV14; 8 bases are shared with TRBD1. V shed 2 bases, J shed 0 bases, and the junction held 6 bases outside the gene matches. Germline CDR1 is SGHDN and CDR2 is FVKESK. The CDR3 runs 17 residues. The CDR3 DNA sequence: TGTGCCAGCAGCCAACGGACAGGGAGAAGCTCTGGAAACACCATATATTTT. Translation gives CASSQRTGRSSGNTIYF.

Ten or more counts support this clonotype. V usage is TRBV5-1 and J usage is TRBJ2-1; D may be TRBD2 (5 bases). In germline, CDR1 is SGHRS, CDR2 YFSETQ. With 3 bases removed from V and 5 bases from J, the gap between germline ends came to 12 bases. CDR3 length: 14 residues. Written as DNA, the CDR3 is TGCGCCAGCAGCTCCCGTGGGGAGAACAATGAGCAGTTCTTC. Translating it yields CASSSRGENNEQFF.

In its sample, this clonotype was seen many times. The rearrangement links TRBV5-1 to TRBJ2-5, with TRBD2 identical over 8 bases. Germline trimming cut 3 bases from V and 2 bases from J; bases unmatched to any gene: 3. The CDR3 has 14 residues. In germline, CDR1 is SGHRS, CDR2 YFSETQ. The DNA of the CDR3 is TGCGCCAGCAGCTACTTAGCGGGGCAAGAGACCCAGTACTTC. Translated, it gives CASSYLAGQETQYF.

This clonotype was seen repeatedly, ten times or more. The chain links TRBV5-1 to TRBJ2-1; 9 positions agree with TRBD1. Germline CDR1 SGHRS, CDR2 YFSETQ. V shed 5 bases, J shed 8 bases, and the junction held 8 bases outside the gene matches. CDR3 length: 14 residues. The CDR3 sequence is CASRLQGAQDEQFF. The CDR3 DNA follows: TGCGCCAGCAGACTACAGGGGGCCCAAGATGAGCAGTTCTTC. The variable domain in full, with the rest retrieved from reference TRBV5-1 and TRBJ2-1, is KAGVTQTPRYLIKTRGQQVTLSCSPISGHRSVSWYQQTPGQGLQFLFEYFSETQRNKGNFPGRFSGRQFSNSRSEMNVSTLELGDSALYLCASRLQGAQDEQFFGPGTRLTVL.

The J gene is TRBJ2-7, the V gene TRBV4-3; D unclear. Trimming took 0 bases from V and 1 from J, leaving 10 bases between them. CDR1 is LGHNA and CDR2 is YSLEER in the germline V gene. This CDR3 is built from 15 residues. DNA of the CDR3: TGCGCCAGCAGCCAAGATACGGGCAGGTCCTACGAGCAGTACTTC. Amino acid sequence: CASSQDTGRSYEQYF.

This clonotype occurred many times. The CDR3 DNA is TGTGCCAGCAGCTCGGGACATACTAAACATCAGCCCCAGCATTTT. It is translated as CASSSGHTKHQPQHF. The chain carries TRBV7-2 and TRBJ1-5, with TRBD1 as a possible D gene (6 bases). Germline loops: CDR1 SGHTA, CDR2 FQGNSA. V lost 4 bases, J lost 5 bases, and 15 bases lay in between. This CDR3 is built from 15 residues.

This clonotype has ten or more counts. The chain carries TRBV20-1 and TRBJ2-1; TRBD2 aligns across 11 bases. The CDR3 length is 13 residues. V trimming: 7 bases; J trimming: 8 bases; junction bases outside the gene matches: 7. CDR1 is DFQATT and CDR2 is SNEGSKA in the germline V gene (reference sequence). The CDR3 DNA reads TGCAGTGTAGCGGGAGGGCCGTTCGATGAGCAGTTCTTC. Translating it yields CSVAGGPFDEQFF.

In this sample, this clonotype turned up many times. This chain uses TRBV12-3 or TRBV12-4 with TRBJ2-3; D may be TRBD2 (6 bases). V was cut by 4 bases and J by 2 bases, with 16 bases left in between. CDR3 length equals 16 residues. CDR3 DNA: TGTGCCAGCAGTTGGGGGTTCCGGCGGGACACAGATACGCAGTATTTT. Protein product: CASSWGFRRDTDTQYF.

In its sample, this clonotype was seen many times. The rearrangement uses TRBV29-1 and TRBJ2-2; D unclear. Trimming removed 6 bases from V and 3 bases from J, with 14 bases in between. This CDR3 spans 14 amino acids. Germline V lookup: CDR1 SQVTM, CDR2 ANQGSEA. DNA of the CDR3: TGCAGCGTCCTCCCAACCTTGGACACCGGGGAGCTGTTTTTT. Translation: CSVLPTLDTGELFF.

Many counts were recorded for this clonotype. The genes are TRBV7-2 and TRBJ1-5, with D unresolved. This CDR3 contains 15 residues. Trimming took 1 base from V and 7 from J, leaving 14 bases between them. CDR1 and CDR2 (germline): SGHTA, FQGNSA. CDR3: CASSLDGRAWQPQHF. The CDR3 coding sequence is TGTGCCAGCAGCTTAGACGGGCGCGCGTGGCAGCCCCAGCATTTT.

This clonotype was counted at least ten times. The CDR3 sequence is CASSVGASGSIPYEQYF. The CDR3 DNA sequence: TGTGCCAGCAGCGTAGGGGCTAGCGGGAGTATTCCCTACGAGCAGTACTTC. The V call is TRBV9, the J call TRBJ2-7; TRBD2 aligns across 10 bases. This CDR3 region has 17 residues. Trimming removed 0 bases from V and 2 bases from J; junction bases left unmatched: 8. Germline loops: CDR1 SGDLS, CDR2 YYNGEE.

Many counts were recorded for this clonotype. J is TRBJ1-2 and V is TRBV5-1, with TRBD1 as a possible D gene (6 bases). Germline values: CDR1 SGHRS, CDR2 YFSETQ. The CDR3 spans 13 residues. The ends were cut back, 2 bases at V and 7 bases at J, with 12 bases in the middle. This CDR3 is CASSFPSTGGYTF. As DNA, the CDR3 is TGCGCCAGCAGCTTCCCCTCGACAGGTGGCTACACCTTC.

This clonotype was seen ten or more times. The V and J genes are TRBV10-3 and TRBJ1-1; a possible D gene is TRBD1 (5 bases). Trimming took off 7 bases at V and 4 bases at J, with 13 bases between the two ends. CDR3 length: 13 residues. Germline CDR1 reads ENHRY; CDR2 reads SYGVKD. Written as DNA, the CDR3 is TGTGCCATCAAGACTGGGGCGAGCACTGAAGCTTTCTTT. Its translation is CAIKTGASTEAFF.

This clonotype was seen at least ten times. This rearrangement joins TRBV6-5 to TRBJ2-3; 15 positions match TRBD2. The germline V gene encodes CDR1 MNHEY and CDR2 SVGAGI. V dropped 6 bases and J dropped 7; count of bases not matched to a gene: 8. The CDR3 has 16 amino acids. The CDR3 nucleotides read TGTGCCAGCAGGTCGGGACTAGCGGGGGGAAGGAATACGCAGTATTTT. This gives the protein CASRSGLAGGRNTQYF.

This clonotype was found many times. This rearrangement joins TRBV4-3 to TRBJ2-7; TRBD1 or TRBD2 may be the D gene (5 bases each). Per the germline V gene, CDR1 is LGHNA and CDR2 is YSLEER. The CDR3 sequence is 14 residues long. The V and J ends lost 0 bases and 5 bases respectively, with 11 bases between them. The CDR3 coding sequence is TGCGCCAGCAGCCAAGAGGGGTGGGGGAACGAGCAGTACTTC. This sequence encodes CASSQEGWGNEQYF.